This T cell receptor (beta chain) was observed in a study of shared clonotypes between healthy human individuals. Profiling relied on immunoSEQ multiplex PCR, and the TCRdb table lists in-frame clones only, not all of them. Of some 2.4 million clones listed, 80% to 95% are singletons. Whole-study findings and limits: Few donors limited the genetic and exposure-history diversity represented.

This clone was seen just once. The antigen is unknown. This sequence was found in a young man in good health. Some clones in this sample may be carry-over from other donors' samples. Material: naive CD4+ T cells from PBMCs. The subset: CD45RA+ positively selected.

As DNA, the CDR3 is TGCGCCAGCAGCTTGGGGCAGGGAGTCTCCGAGCAGTACTTC. It yields the protein CASSLGQGVSEQYF. The V and J genes are TRBV5-1 and TRBJ2-7; D is possibly TRBD1 or TRBD2 (5 bases each). V was trimmed by 0 bases and J by 6 bases, leaving 13 bases between them. Germline loops: CDR1 SGHRS, CDR2 YFSETQ. This CDR3 region has 14 residues. The whole variable domain, remainder taken from reference TRBV5-1 and TRBJ2-7, is KAGVTQTPRYLIKTRGQQVTLSCSPISGHRSVSWYQQTPGQGLQFLFEYFSETQRNKGNFPGRFSGRQFSNSRSEMNVSTLELGDSALYLCASSLGQGVSEQYFGPGTRLTVT.